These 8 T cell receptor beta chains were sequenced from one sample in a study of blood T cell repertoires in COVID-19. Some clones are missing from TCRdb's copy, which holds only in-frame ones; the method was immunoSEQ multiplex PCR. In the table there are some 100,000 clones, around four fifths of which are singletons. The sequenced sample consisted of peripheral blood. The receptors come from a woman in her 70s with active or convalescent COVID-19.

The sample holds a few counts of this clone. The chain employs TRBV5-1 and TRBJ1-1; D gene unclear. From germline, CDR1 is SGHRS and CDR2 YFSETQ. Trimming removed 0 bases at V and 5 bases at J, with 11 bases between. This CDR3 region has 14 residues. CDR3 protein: CASSLDLGRTEAFF. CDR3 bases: TGCGCCAGCAGCTTGGATCTGGGGAGGACTGAAGCTTTCTTT.

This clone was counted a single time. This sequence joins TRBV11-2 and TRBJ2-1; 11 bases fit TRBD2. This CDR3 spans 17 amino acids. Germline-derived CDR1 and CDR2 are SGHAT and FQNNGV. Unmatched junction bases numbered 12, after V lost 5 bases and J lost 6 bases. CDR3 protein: CASSPTALAGGTNEQFF. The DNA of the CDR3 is TGTGCCAGCAGCCCCACCGCCCTAGCGGGGGGTACCAATGAGCAGTTCTTC.

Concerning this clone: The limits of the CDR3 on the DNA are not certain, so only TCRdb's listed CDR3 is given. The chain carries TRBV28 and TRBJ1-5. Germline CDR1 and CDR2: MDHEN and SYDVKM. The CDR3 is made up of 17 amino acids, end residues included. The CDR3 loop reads CASSSSRAEEANQPQHF.

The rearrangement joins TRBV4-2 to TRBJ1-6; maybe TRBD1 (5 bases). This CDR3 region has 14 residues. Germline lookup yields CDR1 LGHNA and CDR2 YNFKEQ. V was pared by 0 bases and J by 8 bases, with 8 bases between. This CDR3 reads CASSQDWGDSPLHF. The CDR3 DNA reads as TGTGCCAGCAGCCAAGATTGGGGGGATTCACCCCTCCACTTT.

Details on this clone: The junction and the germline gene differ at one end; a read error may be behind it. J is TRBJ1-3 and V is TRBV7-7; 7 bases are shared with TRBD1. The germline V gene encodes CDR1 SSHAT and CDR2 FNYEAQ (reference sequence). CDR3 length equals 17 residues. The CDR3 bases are TGTGCTAGCAGCTTATTGCCAGGGACAGACTCTGGAAACACCATATATTTT. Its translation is CASSLLPGTDSGNTIYF.

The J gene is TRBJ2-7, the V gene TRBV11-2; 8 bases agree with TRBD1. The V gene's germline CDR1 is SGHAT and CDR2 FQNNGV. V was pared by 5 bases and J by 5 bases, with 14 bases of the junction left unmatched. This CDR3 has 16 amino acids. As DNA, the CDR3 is TGTGCCAGCAGCACGGCCCCGGGGCAGGGGGCCAACGAGCAGTACTTC. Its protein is CASSTAPGQGANEQYF.

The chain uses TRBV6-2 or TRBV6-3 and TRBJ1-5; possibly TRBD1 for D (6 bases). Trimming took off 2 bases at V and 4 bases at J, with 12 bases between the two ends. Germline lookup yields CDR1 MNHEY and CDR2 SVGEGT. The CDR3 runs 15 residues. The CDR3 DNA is TGTGCCAGCAGTTACCCCAGGGGCGGTAATCAGCCCCAGCATTTT. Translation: CASSYPRGGNQPQHF.

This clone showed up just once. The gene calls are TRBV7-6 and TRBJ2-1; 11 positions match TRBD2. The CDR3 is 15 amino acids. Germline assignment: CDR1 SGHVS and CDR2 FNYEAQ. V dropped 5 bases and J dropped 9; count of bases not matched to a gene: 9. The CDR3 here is CASSPPSGGLAEQFF. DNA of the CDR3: TGTGCCAGCAGCCCTCCTAGCGGGGGGTTGGCTGAGCAGTTCTTC.